The 18 T cell receptor beta chains in this list originate from one sample, sequenced in a study of radiotherapy plus CTLA-4 blockade in lung cancer. Sequencing was performed with immunoSEQ multiplex PCR; in TCRdb, only in-frame clones are kept and a portion is missing. The table lists some 92,000 clones, 82% of them singletons. Sequencing used peripheral blood, obtained from a patient treated with radiotherapy plus ipilimumab. The receptors stem from a human donor with non-small cell lung cancer who had a partial response to radiotherapy plus ipilimumab.

The genes are TRBV2 and TRBJ2-5; D gene ambiguous. The V gene's germline CDR1 is SNHLY and CDR2 FYNNEI. V was cut by 4 bases and J by 2 bases, with 8 bases left in between. This CDR3 has 13 residues. For the CDR3, the DNA is TGTGCCAGCAGTGGGCAGAGGCAAGAGACCCAGTACTTC. Translating gives CASSGQRQETQYF.

The CDR3 region has the DNA TGCAGCGTTCAAAAGTCAGGGAGGAGTTCCAACACCGGGGAGCTGTTTTTT. The encoded protein is CSVQKSGRSSNTGELFF. The rearrangement joins TRBV29-1 to TRBJ2-2; D is perhaps TRBD2 (6 bases). V was trimmed by 5 bases and J by 2 bases, leaving 21 bases between them. This CDR3 contains 17 residues. Germline CDR1 SQVTM, CDR2 ANQGSEA.

J is TRBJ1-5 and V is TRBV6-6; 7 bases align to TRBD1. In germline, CDR1 is MNHNY, CDR2 SVGAGI (reference sequence). The V segment lost 2 bases and the J segment 2 bases; nucleotides outside the gene matches: 6. The CDR3 is 16 residues long. CDR3 sequence: CASSYVQGEGNQPQHF. The DNA of the CDR3 is TGTGCCAGCAGTTACGTCCAGGGGGAAGGCAATCAGCCCCAGCATTTT.

This chain joins TRBV15 and TRBJ2-7; 15 nucleotides line up with TRBD2. CDR1 is LNHNV and CDR2 is YYDKDF in the germline V gene (reference sequence). CDR3 length: 16 residues. V shed 5 bases and J 5 bases; nucleotides not matched to a gene: 7. This CDR3 is CATSPRTSGRVNEQYF. In DNA form, the CDR3 reads TGTGCCACCAGCCCCCGGACTAGCGGGAGGGTCAACGAGCAGTACTTC.

The rearrangement uses TRBV11-2 and TRBJ2-5, with 8 bases matching TRBD2. Trimming removed 3 bases from V and 7 bases from J; junction bases left unmatched: 10. Per the germline V gene, CDR1 is SGHAT and CDR2 is FQNNGV. The CDR3 is 15 amino acids. DNA for the CDR3: TGTGCCAGCAGCTTCTCAGCGGGGGCCCGGGGGACCCAGTACTTC. This translates into CASSFSAGARGTQYF.

This sequence joins TRBV29-1 and TRBJ2-6, with unresolved D. The length of the CDR3 is 15 residues. V was cut by 6 bases and J by 2 bases, with 14 bases left in between. CDR1 and CDR2 from the germline V gene are SQVTM and ANQGSEA. The CDR3 here is CSVASAETGANVLTF. For the CDR3, the DNA is TGCAGCGTCGCAAGCGCAGAGACTGGGGCCAACGTCCTGACTTTC.

This clone has a single count. This sequence joins TRBV6-1 and TRBJ1-1; D ambiguous. CDR1 is MNHNS and CDR2 is SASEGT in the germline V gene. The ends were cut back, 6 bases at V and 5 bases at J, with 16 bases in the middle. The CDR3 extends over 14 amino acids. Written as DNA, the CDR3 is TGTGCCAGCAGCCGGGAAGAAAGGTGGACTGAAGCTTTCTTT. It is translated as CASSREERWTEAFF.

There are a few counts of this clone. V gene TRBV9 combines with J gene TRBJ2-1; D call uncertain. The V end lost 0 bases, the J end lost 8 bases, and 12 bases lay between the germline ends. CDR1 SGDLS and CDR2 YYNGEE come from the germline V gene. CDR3 length: 14 amino acids. This chain's CDR3 is CASSVGSFVDEQFF. CDR3 sequence (DNA): TGTGCCAGCAGCGTAGGTAGCTTTGTCGATGAGCAGTTCTTC.

The chain recombines TRBV19 with TRBJ2-3; TRBD1 matches 11 bases. Germline CDR1 is LNHDA and CDR2 is SQIVND (reference sequence). The trim removed 6 bases at V and 4 bases at J, leaving 12 bases unmatched. CDR3 size: 17 residues. CDR3 in amino acids: CASSLTPGTGGPDTQYF. DNA of the CDR3: TGTGCCAGTAGCCTTACCCCCGGGACAGGGGGACCAGATACGCAGTATTTT.

This rearrangement joins TRBV28 to TRBJ2-1, with 12 bases aligning to TRBD2. Germline V gives CDR1 MDHEN, CDR2 SYDVKM. CDR3 length equals 16 residues. The V and J ends lost 4 bases and 10 bases, in that order; junction bases with no gene match: 11. The CDR3 DNA sequence: TGTGCCAGCAGTTCCAGACTAGCGGGAGCCACGAGGGAGCAGTTCTTC. It encodes CASSSRLAGATREQFF.

The rearrangement joins TRBV19 to TRBJ2-7, with D possibly being TRBD2 (6 bases). V was trimmed by 1 base and J by 4 bases, leaving 11 bases between them. Germline CDR1 is LNHDA and CDR2 is SQIVND (reference sequence). This CDR3 contains 14 residues. CDR3 sequence (DNA): TGTGCCAGTAGTATAGGGTCGGGAGCTTACGAGCAGTACTTC. Translating it yields CASSIGSGAYEQYF.

J is TRBJ2-2 and V is TRBV28; 8 positions match TRBD1. Germline CDR1 MDHEN, CDR2 SYDVKM. The J segment lost 7 bases and the V segment lost 4 bases, leaving 5 bases of the junction unmatched. This CDR3 comprises 14 residues. Here the CDR3 reads CASSSDRGRGELFF. CDR3 nucleotides: TGTGCCAGCAGTTCCGACAGGGGACGCGGGGAGCTGTTTTTT.

The rearrangement uses TRBV27 and TRBJ1-6; TRBD1 matches at 7 bases. The CDR3 length is 15 residues. Trimming cost V 5 bases and J 10 bases; bases outside gene matches: 11. CDR1 is MNHEY and CDR2 is SMNVEV in the germline V gene (reference sequence). The CDR3 nucleotides read TGTGCCAGCAGTAAAATACAGGGGTTGGAATCACCCCTCCACTTT. As protein: CASSKIQGLESPLHF.

The chain uses TRBV7-2 and TRBJ2-7; TRBD1 matches at 7 bases. This CDR3 is built from 17 residues. V was clipped by 5 bases and J by 0 bases; unmatched bases: 13. Germline loops: CDR1 SGHTA, CDR2 FQGNSA. The CDR3: CASSRTSGQSSSYEQYF. The CDR3 DNA reads as TGTGCCAGCAGCCGCACCTCGGGACAGTCTAGCTCCTACGAGCAGTACTTC.

This chain connects TRBV30 to TRBJ1-1; unclear D gene. The CDR3 is 11 amino acids. Between the trimmed V and J ends, which lost 2 bases and 8 bases, there was a span of 9 bases. CDR1 is GTSNPN and CDR2 is SVGIG in the germline V gene (reference sequence). The CDR3 coding sequence is TGTGCCTGGAGTCCTACTACCGAAGCTTTCTTT. Its protein product is CAWSPTTEAFF. The complete variable domain, with remaining parts taken from reference TRBV30 and TRBJ1-1, reads SQTIHQWPATLVQPVGSPLSLECTVEGTSNPNLYWYRQAAGRGLQLLFYSVGIGQISSEVPQNLSASRPQDRQFILSSKKLLLSDSGFYLCAWSPTTEAFFGQGTRLTVV.

The rearrangement links TRBV28 to TRBJ2-5; D is unresolved. Trimming cost V 5 bases and J 3 bases, with 10 bases left between them. The CDR3 is made up of 13 amino acids. The germline V gene has CDR1 MDHEN and CDR2 SYDVKM. CDR3 nucleotides: TGTGCCAGCAGTCCTACGAGAAAAGAGACCCAGTACTTC. Translated, it gives CASSPTRKETQYF.

The gene calls are TRBV10-2 and TRBJ2-7; 7 nucleotides match TRBD2. The J segment lost 0 bases and the V segment lost 6 bases, leaving 8 bases of the junction unmatched. This CDR3 spans 15 amino acids. Germline V gene lookup returns CDR1 WSHSY and CDR2 SAAADI. The CDR3 loop is CASRIDRGGSYEQYF. In DNA form, the CDR3 reads TGCGCCAGCAGAATAGACCGCGGGGGCTCCTACGAGCAGTACTTC.

The rearrangement uses TRBV19 and TRBJ1-2; D is possibly TRBD1 (6 bases). V was shortened by 5 bases and J by 4 bases, with 17 bases between the two germline ends. Germline V gives CDR1 LNHDA, CDR2 SQIVND (reference sequence). The CDR3 consists of 15 residues. CDR3 amino acids: CASSPGTQGFYGYTF. CDR3 sequence (DNA): TGTGCCAGTAGTCCCGGGACCCAGGGGTTCTATGGCTACACCTTC.